This T cell receptor beta chain was captured in a study of blood T cell repertoires in COVID-19. Study-level information: Spain, Italy and the United States supplied samples that represented acute and convalescent COVID-19. T cells, B-cell-depleted T cells, or PBMCs provided the cDNA or gDNA that served as material.

Methods used by the authors: Reference gene primer amplification yielded estimated nucleated cell counts. Data came from immunoSEQ multiplex PCR; TCRdb stores just in-frame clones and leaves some out. V and J calls and clone size are as listed in that table; D and trimming were resolved from the DNA. The repertoire holds about 240,000 clones, with about 87% as singletons. The CDR3 length is 14 residues. Germline assignment: CDR1 SGHDT and CDR2 YYEEEE. Unmatched junction bases numbered 4, after V lost 5 bases and J lost 0 bases. Participant-reported clinical history was the basis for cohort assignment.

The chain has TRBV5-6 and TRBJ1-1, with 7 nucleotides matching TRBD1. The clonotype comes from a woman aged 25 to 45 with acute COVID-19. The sequenced sample was PBMCs or T cells enriched from blood (not recorded which). The CDR3 loop is CASRPGTVNTEAFF. The CDR3 nucleotides are TGTGCCAGCAGACCCGGGACAGTGAACACTGAAGCTTTCTTT.